This T cell receptor beta chain was captured in a study of blood T cell repertoires in COVID-19. The CDR3 consists of 15 residues. V lost 2 bases and J 4 bases, leaving 15 bases between the germline ends. Germline lookup yields CDR1 SGHRS and CDR2 YFSETQ. Participants spanned ages about 18 to 90 years and resided in about 25 US areas. Clinical history reported by participants formed the basis on which cohorts were assigned. Authors' methods: Scientists estimated how many nucleated cells there were by amplifying reference gene primers. The protocol was immunoSEQ multiplex PCR, while the TCRdb copy is restricted to in-frame clones and leaves out a portion. The V and J calls and the clone size are those of that table, but D and trimming were determined from the DNA. The sample carries some 200,000 clones, about 80% recorded once.

Sequenced input: PBMCs or T cells enriched from blood (not recorded which). This rearrangement joins TRBV5-1 to TRBJ2-5, with a tentative D call TRBD1 (6 bases). This sequence was found in a woman in her 40s with acute COVID-19. CDR3 residues: CASSFRGEGAETQYF. In DNA, the CDR3 is TGCGCCAGCAGCTTCAGGGGCGAAGGCGCAGAGACCCAGTACTTC.